These 10 T cell receptor beta chains came from one sample sequenced in a study of cytomegalovirus exposure and HLA in healthy donors. Both 60 Vbeta primers and 13 Jbeta primers went into the PCR. Some clones are missing from TCRdb's copy, which holds only in-frame ones; the method was immunoSEQ multiplex PCR. The data contain under 200,000 clones, roughly 80% of them singletons. The sequencing sample was made of PBMCs. The receptors come from a man aged 45 to 65 in good health and CMV-seropositive.

The J gene is TRBJ2-3, the V gene TRBV4-3; 8 nucleotides agree with TRBD1. V lost 0 bases, J lost 1 base, and 6 bases stayed unmatched. CDR3 length: 17 amino acids. Per the germline V gene, CDR1 is LGHNA and CDR2 is YSLEER. The CDR3 reads CASSQDLTGGGTDTQYF. DNA for the CDR3: TGCGCCAGCAGCCAAGATTTAACAGGGGGTGGCACAGATACGCAGTATTTT.

This chain links TRBV4-3 with TRBJ2-5; 8 bases map to TRBD1. With 0 bases clipped from V and 5 bases from J, the junction kept 5 bases outside the gene matches. Germline-derived CDR1 and CDR2 are LGHNA and YSLEER. There are 15 residues in the CDR3. The CDR3 nucleotides are TGCGCCAGCAGCCAAGAAGACAGGGGTGGGGAGACCCAGTACTTC. Residues: CASSQEDRGGETQYF.

V is TRBV19 and J is TRBJ1-4, with unresolved D. Germline V gene sequence: CDR1 LNHDA, CDR2 SQIVND (reference sequence). There are 15 residues in the CDR3. V was trimmed by 9 bases and J by 0 bases, leaving 14 bases between them. CDR3 DNA sequence: TGTGCCAGCCGCCCATATACAGCAACTAATGAAAAACTGTTTTTT. It specifies CASRPYTATNEKLFF.

This rearrangement joins TRBV4-2 to TRBJ1-2, with 10 bases fitting TRBD1. The CDR3 is 15 residues long. The junction had 7 bases not matched to a gene; V was cut back by 3 bases and J by 6 bases. CDR1 is LGHNA and CDR2 is YNFKEQ in the germline V gene. The CDR3 DNA reads TGTGCCAGCAGCCAGGGGGACAGGGGTCGAGATGGCTACACCTTC. Its translation: CASSQGDRGRDGYTF.

V is TRBV5-6 and J is TRBJ1-1, with D maybe TRBD1 (6 bases). The germline V gene has CDR1 SGHDT and CDR2 YYEEEE. This CDR3 spans 16 amino acids. The V and J ends lost 2 bases and 0 bases respectively, with 14 bases between them. The CDR3 reads CASSFRGANMNTEAFF. CDR3 nucleotide sequence: TGTGCCAGCAGCTTTCGGGGGGCCAACATGAACACTGAAGCTTTCTTT. Variable domain in full (rest from reference TRBV5-6 and TRBJ1-1): DAGVTQSPTHLIKTRGQQVTLRCSPKSGHDTVSWYQQALGQGPQFIFQYYEEEERQRGNFPDRFSGHQFPNYSSELNVNALLLGDSALYLCASSFRGANMNTEAFFGQGTRLTVV.

This chain links TRBV27 with TRBJ2-5; D remains ambiguous. The CDR3 spans 15 residues. V gave up 5 bases and J gave up 5 bases, with 18 bases separating them. Germline loops: CDR1 MNHEY, CDR2 SMNVEV (reference sequence). DNA for the CDR3: TGTGCCAGCAGTCCTCGTATAGTAGCTTCGGAGACCCAGTACTTC. This codes for CASSPRIVASETQYF.

This rearrangement joins TRBV15 to TRBJ2-3, with a tentative D call TRBD2 (6 bases). The CDR3 runs to 12 residues. V was pared by 5 bases and J by 9 bases, with 12 bases between. CDR1 and CDR2 from the germline V gene are LNHNV and YYDKDF (reference sequence). CDR3 amino acids: CATSGRRGTQYF. In DNA form, the CDR3 reads TGTGCCACCAGCGGCCGGCGGGGCACGCAGTATTTT.

The chain is built from TRBV7-9 and TRBJ2-2, with 9 bases lining up with TRBD1. J gave up 4 bases and V 7 bases, and 10 bases lay outside the gene matches. This CDR3 region has 16 residues. Germline-derived CDR1 and CDR2 are SEHNR and FQNEAQ (reference sequence). The DNA of the CDR3 is TGTGCCAGCAAATTACGGACAGGGGCGAGCACCGGGGAGCTGTTTTTT. It encodes CASKLRTGASTGELFF.

V gene TRBV7-2 combines with J gene TRBJ2-5; no clear D gene. The CDR3 is 13 amino acids. The V and J ends lost 3 bases and 0 bases respectively, with 5 bases between them. Germline lookup yields CDR1 SGHTA and CDR2 FQGNSA. The DNA of the CDR3 is TGTGCCAGCAGCTTGTCTTACCAAGAGACCCAGTACTTC. As protein: CASSLSYQETQYF.

This clone was detected a few times. The chain uses TRBV5-1 and TRBJ2-2; maybe TRBD1 (5 bases). The V end lost 5 bases, the J end lost 0 bases, and 8 bases lay between the germline ends. The CDR3 has 14 amino acids. From germline, CDR1 is SGHRS and CDR2 YFSETQ. CDR3 residues: CASREGANTGELFF. In nucleotides, the CDR3 is TGCGCCAGCAGGGAAGGGGCGAACACCGGGGAGCTGTTTTTT. Variable domain in full (rest from reference TRBV5-1 and TRBJ2-2): KAGVTQTPRYLIKTRGQQVTLSCSPISGHRSVSWYQQTPGQGLQFLFEYFSETQRNKGNFPGRFSGRQFSNSRSEMNVSTLELGDSALYLCASREGANTGELFFGEGSRLTVL.